Listed below are T cell receptor beta chains from one sample, sequenced in a study of a mutant IDH1 vaccine in newly diagnosed glioma. Antigens of these TCRs are unknown. The assay was immunoSEQ multiplex PCR, and TCRdb's table has in-frame clones only and misses some. The sample includes about 25,000 clones, 65% to 85% seen only once; the top ten take roughly 10%. Sequenced material: PBMCs, taken from a glioma patient whose treatment included an IDH1 peptide vaccine. The receptors stem from a man aged 35 to 55 with glioma. Each CDR3 is given with its conserved first and last residue. The D gene is left open where the match is weak. Clone size, where shown, is once, few, many, or a class for clones that have expanded.

clone size,D gene,J gene,V gene,CDR3 DNA,CDR3 protein
NA,NA,TRBJ1-1,TRBV21-1,TGTGCCAGGGGGGCCTCCTTCGACAGGGAAGTTGAGAAAACTGAAGCTTTCTTT,CARGASFDREVEKTEAFF
NA,TRBD2,TRBJ2-1,TRBV19,TGTGCCAGTAGTATTCGTCTAGCGGGAGTCGGACCCTACAATGAGCAGTTCTTC,CASSIRLAGVGPYNEQFF
NA,NA,TRBJ2-2,TRBV6-6,TGTGCCAGCAGATACCGGGACGGAGGGCCCGGGGAGCTGTTTTTT,CASRYRDGGPGELFF
NA,NA,TRBJ2-5,TRBV5-1,TGCGCCAGCAGCTTGCAAGCTTCCCAAGAGACCCAGTACTTC,CASSLQASQETQYF
NA,TRBD2,TRBJ2-1,TRBV27,TGTGCCAGCAGGGGGGCGGGAGGGCCACTGGTCCACATAAATGAGCAGTTCTTC,CASRGAGGPLVHINEQFF
NA,TRBD1,TRBJ2-5,TRBV25-1,TGTGCCAGCACCGACAGGGCCGGGGAGACCCAGTACTTC,CASTDRAGETQYF
NA,NA,TRBJ2-3,TRBV9,TGTGCCAGCAGCGTAGCGGGACAAGACACAGATACGCAGTATTTT,CASSVAGQDTDTQYF
NA,NA,TRBJ2-1,TRBV7-2,TGTGCCAGCAGCCCTCAGGGGCTCAACTCCTACAATGAGCAGTTCTTC,CASSPQGLNSYNEQFF
NA,NA,TRBJ2-1,TRBV7-9,TGTGCCAGCAGCTTGGGGACTGTTTACAATGAGCAGTTCTTC,CASSLGTVYNEQFF
NA,NA,TRBJ2-1,TRBV11-2,TGTGCCAGCAGCCCCCAGAGCGGTGGTGAGCAGTTCTTC,CASSPQSGGEQFF
NA,NA,TRBJ2-7,TRBV4-2,TGTGCCAGCAGCCAAGTCACTGCCTACGAGCAGTACTTC,CASSQVTAYEQYF
NA,NA,TRBJ1-5,TRBV5-4,TGTGCCAGCAGCTTCCCCACACCTTGGGGCAATCAGCCCCAGCATTTT,CASSFPTPWGNQPQHF
NA,TRBD2,TRBJ2-3,TRBV27,TGTGCCAGCAGTCAAGGGAGGGGCGCAGGGCCAGATACGCAGTATTTT,CASSQGRGAGPDTQYF
NA,NA,TRBJ2-1,TRBV9,TGTGCCAGCAGCGTAGCCCAGGGGAGCTCCTACAATGAGCAGTTCTTC,CASSVAQGSSYNEQFF
once,TRBD2,TRBJ2-3,TRBV10-2,TGCGCCAGCACCGCCGGACTAGCCTTACCAGATACGCAGTATTTT,CASTAGLALPDTQYF
NA,NA,TRBJ2-2,TRBV2,TGTGCCAGCAGTGACAGGCGGGCGAACACCGGGGAGCTGTTTTTT,CASSDRRANTGELFF
NA,NA,TRBJ1-1,TRBV4-3,TGCGCCAGCAGCCAAGAGGGTTCGACCGAGTTGAAGAACACTGAAGCTTTCTTT,CASSQEGSTELKNTEAFF
NA,NA,TRBJ2-2,TRBV7-8,TGTGCCAGCAGCTTTCGAGGGGAGGACACCGGGGAGCTGTTTTTT,CASSFRGEDTGELFF
NA,NA,TRBJ1-2,TRBV19,TGTGCCAGTACCCCCTCCGACCGTTTCTATGGCTACACCTTC,CASTPSDRFYGYTF
NA,TRBD1,TRBJ1-2,TRBV9,TGTGCCAGCAGCGTAGACGAGACAGGGGGCGAACGGTATGGCTACACCTTC,CASSVDETGGERYGYTF
NA,TRBD2,TRBJ2-3,TRBV9,TGTGCCAGCAGCGTGGCAGGACTAGCGGCTAGCACAGATACGCAGTATTTT,CASSVAGLAASTDTQYF
once,NA,TRBJ1-1,TRBV6-1,TGTGCCAGCACCCAGGGTGACACTGAAGCTTTCTTT,CASTQGDTEAFF
NA,TRBD1,TRBJ1-2,TRBV7-2,TGTGCCAGCAGCCCCGGGACAGGGAGTCTGGATGGCTACACCTTC,CASSPGTGSLDGYTF
NA,TRBD1,TRBJ1-1,TRBV19,TGTGCCAGTAGTAACCGACAGGGTATGAACACTGAAGCTTTCTTT,CASSNRQGMNTEAFF
NA,NA,TRBJ2-6,TRBV21-1,TGTGCCAGCAGCAAAGCGCTTTTCGCGGTACTAAGCTCTGGGGCCAACGTCCTGACTTTC,CASSKALFAVLSSGANVLTF
once,TRBD2,TRBJ2-3,TRBV11-2,TGTGCCAGCAGCTTTAGCGGGAGGGGGGCAGATACGCAGTATTTT,CASSFSGRGADTQYF
NA,NA,TRBJ1-6,TRBV4-1,TGCGCCAGCAGCCAAGTACGCAGGCTCAATAATTCACCCCTCCACTTT,CASSQVRRLNNSPLHF
NA,TRBD1,TRBJ1-4,TRBV29-1,TGCAGCGTTGACGAAGGGACAGGGGATGAAAAACTGTTTTTT,CSVDEGTGDEKLFF
NA,NA,TRBJ2-6,TRBV7-9,TGTGCCAGCAGCTTAGATTCTGGGGCCAACGTCCTGACTTTC,CASSLDSGANVLTF
NA,NA,TRBJ1-5,TRBV28,TGTGCCAGCAGGACGGGAGGGGAGCCCCAGCATTTT,CASRTGGEPQHF
NA,NA,TRBJ2-1,TRBV7-8,TGTGCCAGCAGCTCTTGGACAGCTACCGGCAGGGAGCAGTTCTTC,CASSSWTATGREQFF
NA,NA,TRBJ1-1,TRBV5-4,TGTGCCAGCAGCTTCCTCGGGGGAACTGAAGCTTTCTTT,CASSFLGGTEAFF
NA,NA,TRBJ2-3,TRBV28,TGTGCCAGCATGGGGCAGAACACAGATACGCAGTATTTT,CASMGQNTDTQYF
NA,NA,TRBJ1-5,TRBV19,TGTGCCAGCCGTCACGACCAACACCCTCAGCCCCAGCATTTT,CASRHDQHPQPQHF
NA,NA,TRBJ1-2,TRBV7-2,TGTGCCAGCAGCCCGGCTCCTAACTATGGCTACACCTTC,CASSPAPNYGYTF
NA,NA,TRBJ2-2,TRBV9,TGTGCCAGCAGCGTGGGACGGATGAACACCGGGGAGCTGTTTTTT,CASSVGRMNTGELFF
NA,TRBD1,TRBJ1-6,TRBV6-1,TGTGCCAGCAGTGGACAGGGTCCTTGGGTGTCCCTCCACTTT,CASSGQGPWVSLHF
NA,TRBD2,TRBJ2-1,TRBV29-1,TGCAGCGTTGTCACTAGCGGGGGCTCCTACAATGAGCAGTTCTTC,CSVVTSGGSYNEQFF
NA,TRBD2,TRBJ2-3,TRBV10-1,TGCGCCAGCACCTCGGGACTAGCGGTAGACACAGATACGCAGTATTTT,CASTSGLAVDTDTQYF
NA,NA,TRBJ1-1,TRBV29-1,TGCAGCGTTGTGGTTCTATATCCTGAAGCTTTCTTT,CSVVVLYPEAFF